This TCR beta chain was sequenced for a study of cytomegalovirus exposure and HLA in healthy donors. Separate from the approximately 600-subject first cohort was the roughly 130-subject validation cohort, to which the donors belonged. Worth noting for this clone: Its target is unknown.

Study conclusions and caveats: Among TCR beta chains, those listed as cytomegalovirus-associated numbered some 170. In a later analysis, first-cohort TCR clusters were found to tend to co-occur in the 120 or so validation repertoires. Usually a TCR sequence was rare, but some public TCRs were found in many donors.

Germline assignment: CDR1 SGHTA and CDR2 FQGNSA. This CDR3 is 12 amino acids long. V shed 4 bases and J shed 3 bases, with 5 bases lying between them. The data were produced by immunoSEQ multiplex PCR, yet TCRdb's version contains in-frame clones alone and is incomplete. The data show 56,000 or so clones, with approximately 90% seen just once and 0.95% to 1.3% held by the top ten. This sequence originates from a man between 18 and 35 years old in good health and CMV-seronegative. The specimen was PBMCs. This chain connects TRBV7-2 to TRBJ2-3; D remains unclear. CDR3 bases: TGTGCCAGCAGCTCGCGAACAGATACGCAGTATTTT. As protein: CASSSRTDTQYF. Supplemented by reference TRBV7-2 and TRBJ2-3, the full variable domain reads GAGVSQSPSNKVTEKGKDVELRCDPISGHTALYWYRQSLGQGLEFLIYFQGNSAPDKSGLPSDRFSAERTGGSVSTLTIQRTQQEDSAVYLCASSSRTDTQYFGPGTRLTVL.